The 5 T cell receptor beta chains in this list originate from one sample, sequenced in a study of early T cells in non-severe SARS-CoV-2 infection. TCRdb passed the 5' RACE reads through MiXCR, listing each CDR3 protein once. The data hold 70,000 to 95,000 distinct CDR3 sequences, with about a sixth observed a single time. Sequencing was performed on whole blood. These receptors all stem from an adult who was a healthcare worker with PCR-confirmed SARS-CoV-2 infection or an uninfected control (not recorded which).

V and J are TRBV29-1 and TRBJ1-3, with D tentatively TRBD1 (6 bases). Germline V CDR1 and CDR2: SQVTM, ANQGSEA. The CDR3 contains 13 residues. V was shortened by 5 bases and J by 4 bases, with 12 bases between the two germline ends. Written as DNA, the CDR3 is TGCAGCGTTCGGGCAGGGGTCGGAAACACCATATATTTT. This codes for CSVRAGVGNTIYF.

This clonotype was observed a handful of times. The V call is TRBV5-4, the J call TRBJ2-7; TRBD1 matches at 8 bases. V dropped 0 bases and J dropped 2; count of bases not matched to a gene: 7. The CDR3 length is 16 residues. The germline V gene has CDR1 SGHNT and CDR2 YYREEE (reference sequence). Here the CDR3 reads CASSLEEDRATYEQYF. The DNA of the CDR3 is TGTGCCAGCAGCTTGGAAGAGGACAGGGCCACCTACGAGCAGTACTTC. The variable domain in full, with the rest retrieved from reference TRBV5-4 and TRBJ2-7, is ETGVTQSPTHLIKTRGQQVTLRCSSQSGHNTVSWYQQALGQGPQFIFQYYREEENGRGNFPPRFSGLQFPNYSSELNVNALELDDSALYLCASSLEEDRATYEQYFGPGTRLTVT.

This clonotype was observed a few times. The chain is built from TRBV6-2 or TRBV6-3 and TRBJ2-1; 11 bases map to TRBD2. The CDR3 runs 17 residues. The V gene's germline CDR1 is MNHEY and CDR2 SVGEGT. The V gene end was trimmed by 4 bases and the J gene end by 2 bases; junction bases not matched to a gene: 7. CDR3 sequence reads: CASSSPGTSGPYNEQFF. The CDR3 bases are TGTGCCAGCAGTTCCCCCGGGACTAGCGGACCCTACAATGAGCAGTTCTTC.

The chain's CDR3 is CASHRDGSNNSPLHF. In DNA, the CDR3 is TGTGCCAGCCATAGGGACGGCAGCAATAATTCACCCCTCCACTTT. The V call is TRBV9, the J call TRBJ1-6, with D possibly TRBD1 on 5 matching bases. Germline CDR1 is SGDLS and CDR2 is YYNGEE. The ends were cut back, 7 bases at V and 5 bases at J, with 16 bases in the middle. There are 15 residues in the CDR3.

This clonotype was counted ten times or more. V and J are TRBV11-2 and TRBJ1-2; 10 nucleotides align to TRBD1. Germline V gene lookup returns CDR1 SGHAT and CDR2 FQNNGV. The CDR3 contains 15 residues. V gave up 5 bases and J gave up 5 bases; unmatched junction bases: 8. The CDR3 nucleotides are TGTGCCAGCAGCCCCAGACAGGGGGCGGGATATGGCTACACCTTC. Encoded protein: CASSPRQGAGYGYTF.